A selection of T cell receptor beta chains follows, all from one sample in a study of T-cell memory formation after mild COVID-19. Via MiXCR, TCRdb re-called the 5' RACE reads, giving one row per CDR3 protein. The table includes more than 120,000 distinct CDR3 sequences, under 25% detected once. Material for sequencing was PBMCs or a T cell subset sorted from them (not recorded which). All receptors come from an adult woman who had mild COVID-19 (a few samples of this study predate the infection). Cell type and time point are not known. Each CDR3 is given with its conserved first and last residue. A D gene is named only where the DNA matches it firmly. Not every row has a clone size; where given, it reads once, few, many or a size class.

CDR3 protein	CDR3 DNA	J gene	V gene	clone size	D gene
CASTARASGENPTYNEQFF	TGTGCCAGCACCGCCAGGGCTAGCGGGGAGAACCCTACCTACAATGAGCAGTTCTTC	TRBJ2-1	TRBV21-1	NA	NA
CATSRVSGVGETQYF	TGTGCCACCAGCAGAGTCTCAGGGGTGGGAGAGACCCAGTACTTC	TRBJ2-5	TRBV15	NA	NA
CASSLMSTEAFF	TGTGCCAGCAGTCTCATGAGCACTGAAGCTTTCTTT	TRBJ1-1	TRBV12-3/TRBV12-4	NA	NA
CATSDLPKRGRTEAFF	TGTGCCACCAGTGATTTGCCGAAGAGGGGCCGGACTGAAGCTTTCTTT	TRBJ1-1	TRBV24-1	NA	NA
CASSYHSGSYGYTF	TGTGCCAGCAGCTACCACTCGGGCTCCTATGGCTACACCTTC	TRBJ1-2	TRBV7-2	NA	NA
CASSFSGNEQFF	TGTGCCAGCAGCTTCTCAGGAAATGAGCAGTTCTTC	TRBJ2-1	TRBV7-3	few	NA
CASSPPNPGARETQYF	TGTGCCAGCTCACCACCGAATCCTGGGGCGCGGGAGACCCAGTACTTC	TRBJ2-5	TRBV18	NA	NA
CATSERDRGRTGELFF	TGTGCCACCAGTGAGCGGGACAGGGGGCGTACCGGGGAGCTGTTTTTT	TRBJ2-2	TRBV24-1	few	TRBD1
CASSQDPGTQYF	TGTGCCAGCAGCCAAGATCCAGGAACCCAGTACTTC	TRBJ2-5	TRBV14	NA	NA
CASSLGGTAQYF	TGTGCCAGCAGCTTAGGGGGAACGGCCCAGTACTTC	TRBJ2-5	TRBV11-2	NA	NA
CASSSWDSLNTEAFF	TGTGCCAGCAGCTCCTGGGACAGTTTAAACACTGAAGCTTTCTTT	TRBJ1-1	TRBV7-9	NA	TRBD1
CASSTPLNTGELFF	TGTGCCAGCAGCACCCCACTGAACACCGGGGAGCTGTTTTTT	TRBJ2-2	TRBV7-9	NA	NA
CASSLSPSGTSQLFF	TGTGCCAGCAGCTTATCGCCTAGCGGGACCTCCCAGCTGTTTTTT	TRBJ2-2	TRBV7-3	NA	TRBD2
CASSYLQGRTDTQYF	TGTGCCAGCAGCTACCTACAGGGTCGCACAGATACGCAGTATTTT	TRBJ2-3	TRBV11-3	NA	NA
CASNSMNTEAFF	TGTGCCAGCAATAGTATGAACACTGAAGCTTTCTTT	TRBJ1-1	TRBV7-9	few	NA
CASSTSGRAGLETQYF	TGTGCCAGCAGTACTAGCGGGAGGGCCGGGTTGGAGACCCAGTACTTC	TRBJ2-5	TRBV6-5	NA	TRBD2
CASSHQGNSNQPQHF	TGTGCCAGCAGCCACCAGGGAAATAGCAATCAGCCCCAGCATTTT	TRBJ1-5	TRBV5-6	NA	NA
CASTTGLAGVGSEQYF	TGTGCCAGCACTACCGGACTAGCGGGAGTTGGGTCCGAGCAGTACTTC	TRBJ2-7	TRBV12-3/TRBV12-4	few	TRBD2
CASSFLSGELFF	TGTGCCAGCAGCTTCCTGTCCGGGGAGCTGTTTTTT	TRBJ2-2	TRBV7-7	NA	NA
CATSELNYGYTF	TGTGCCACCAGTGAACTGAACTATGGCTACACCTTC	TRBJ1-2	TRBV24-1	NA	NA
CASNTGRASNQPQHF	TGTGCCAGTAATACGGGCCGGGCCAGCAATCAGCCCCAGCATTTT	TRBJ1-5	TRBV19	few	NA
CASSQETGELFF	TGCGCCAGCAGCCAAGAGACGGGGGAGCTGTTTTTT	TRBJ2-2	TRBV4-1	NA	NA
CASSQLFGHNEQFF	TGTGCCAGCAGCCAACTTTTTGGCCACAATGAGCAGTTCTTC	TRBJ2-1	TRBV7-9	many	NA
CASSLGPGRLSGANVLTF	TGTGCCAGCAGCTTAGGGCCGGGACGGCTCTCTGGGGCCAACGTCCTGACTTTC	TRBJ2-6	TRBV7-8	NA	NA
CSARVVQEAFF	TGCAGTGCTAGAGTAGTCCAGGAAGCTTTCTTT	TRBJ1-1	TRBV20-1	NA	NA
CSTSSDTTMNTEAFF	TGCAGCACATCCTCAGATACGACCATGAACACTGAAGCTTTCTTT	TRBJ1-1	TRBV29-1	few	NA
CASSQETREHHTF	TGCGCCAGCAGCCAAGAGACTAGGGAGCACCACACCTTC	TRBJ1-2	TRBV4-1	few	NA
CASSLNTGFPRDTQYF	TGTGCCAGCAGCCTTAACACGGGTTTTCCTCGAGATACGCAGTATTTT	TRBJ2-3	TRBV7-9	NA	NA
CSARGGYEQYF	TGCAGTGCCAGAGGGGGCTACGAGCAGTACTTC	TRBJ2-7	TRBV20-1	NA	NA
CASPPGQSNYGYTF	TGCGCCAGCCCCCCAGGACAGAGTAACTATGGCTACACCTTC	TRBJ1-2	TRBV23-1	NA	NA
CSARSRDTQYF	TGCAGTGCTAGAAGTCGGGATACGCAGTATTTT	TRBJ2-3	TRBV20-1	few	NA
CASSYSLGTGELFF	TGTGCCAGCAGTTACTCTCTGGGCACCGGGGAGCTGTTTTTT	TRBJ2-2	TRBV6-5	NA	NA
CASSSSSSSADTQYF	TGCGCCAGCAGCTCCTCCAGTTCTAGCGCAGATACGCAGTATTTT	TRBJ2-3	TRBV5-1	NA	NA
CASSSTQSKQGRGYTF	TGTGCCAGCAGCTCAACCCAATCTAAACAGGGTCGGGGCTACACCTTC	TRBJ1-2	TRBV7-2	NA	NA
CASSLQGANEAFF	TGCGCCAGCAGCTTACAGGGGGCGAACGAAGCTTTCTTT	TRBJ1-1	TRBV5-1	NA	TRBD1
CASSLAGGPGYGYTF	TGTGCCAGCAGCTTAGCGGGGGGGCCGGGCTATGGCTACACCTTC	TRBJ1-2	TRBV7-2	few	NA
CSARDRVGIDEQFF	TGCAGTGCTAGGGACAGGGTGGGTATAGATGAGCAGTTCTTC	TRBJ2-1	TRBV20-1	NA	TRBD1
CASSPFGDTQYF	TGTGCCAGCAGCCCCTTCGGTGATACGCAGTATTTT	TRBJ2-3	TRBV7-2	NA	NA
CASRTGGQPQHF	TGTGCCAGCAGGACAGGTGGTCAGCCCCAGCATTTT	TRBJ1-5	TRBV27	few	NA
CSAARANEQFF	TGCAGTGCTGCCCGGGCCAATGAGCAGTTCTTC	TRBJ2-1	TRBV20-1	few	NA
CASSLAVREMSGQYF	TGTGCCAGCAGCTTAGCGGTGCGGGAGATGTCAGGGCAGTACTTC	TRBJ2-7	TRBV11-1	NA	TRBD2
CASSPAPRELFF	TGTGCCAGCAGTCCAGCTCCCCGGGAGCTGTTTTTT	TRBJ2-2	TRBV6-2/TRBV6-3	NA	NA
CASSLGGGSLYNEQFF	TGCGCCAGCAGCTTGGGAGGGGGCTCCCTCTACAATGAGCAGTTCTTC	TRBJ2-1	TRBV5-1	few	TRBD1
CASSLPNRDQRAYEQYF	TGTGCCAGCAGTCTACCGAACCGGGACCAGAGGGCCTACGAGCAGTACTTC	TRBJ2-7	TRBV6-6	many	NA